The clone carrying this TCR beta chain was recorded at least ten times. What it binds is not known. The CDR3 totals 19 residues. Germline CDR1 reads MDHEN; CDR2 reads SYDVKM. V lost 3 bases and J lost 1; bases outside the gene matches: 12. The record originates from a study of T cells in Graves' hyperthyroidism and ophthalmopathy. Study context: Peripheral blood was taken when the disease was first diagnosed, before any treatment began. Overall study results and limits: Model predictions of ophthalmopathy came a median approximately 6.8 months before onset.

The cohort's ophthalmopathy patients, a group with duration under 3 months, had a Clinical Activity Score of at least 3 and a NOSPECS grade of at least 4. TCR beta CDR3 regions were amplified from RNA transcripts. HTBI primers were employed in a first-round RT-PCR of the TCR CDR3. TCRdb redid the calling of the multiplex PCR reads with MiXCR, one entry per CDR3 protein. The sample gives 450,000 to 600,000 distinct CDR3 sequences, 15% to 20% of which show up once; 45% to 50% is in the top ten. Source material: blood. The chain is built from TRBV28 and TRBJ2-3, with 11 bases aligning to TRBD2. This clonotype was obtained from a man aged 40-55 years with Graves' ophthalmopathy. CDR3 DNA: TGTGCCAGCAGTTTTCTTAGCGGGAGGGCCAACCCAGGCACAGATACGCAGTATTTT. This sequence encodes CASSFLSGRANPGTDTQYF.